The text below deals with one TCR beta chain. There is no known antigen for this receptor. No much larger clone is present one base from it, and per-base qualities are unavailable. This sample was taken from a study of cytomegalovirus exposure and HLA in healthy donors (dated by TCRdb to the late 2010s). Describing the broader study: An earlier analysis of about 560 of the donors reported about 300 Gb of sequence data and 100 million to 120 million unique TCR beta sequences obtained from approximately 180 million T cells. Roughly 300 gigabases of sequencing data and 91 million or so unique TCR sequences made up an early release that covered fewer than 650 HLA-typed donors. The genetic ancestry cluster associated with self-reported Caucasian donors included roughly 84% of the 398 genotyped donors. The study was designed to test whether signatures of past pathogen exposure could be identified by cataloging public T cell receptors. The study used immunosequencing to profile the T cell repertoires of under 700 subjects and linked those repertoires to cytomegalovirus serostatus. Along with the approximately 670-subject first cohort, a separate validation cohort of around 120 different subjects was used. To predict cytomegalovirus infection status, the study brought together high-throughput TCR immunosequencing, statistical association of individual TCRs with disease status, and machine learning. To study patterns of TCR occurrence, a later analysis re-analyzed previously published TCR beta repertoires from around 660 donors and added high-resolution HLA genotyping. Rather than using new phenotypic data, the later analysis identified candidate immune exposures from TCR beta sequences and from how often those sequences occurred across donors. To decide whether each TCR beta V gene segment behaved as functional or pseudogenic, an earlier analysis of fewer than 750 of the donors relied on high-throughput TCR beta sequencing. Donor age, sex, ethnicity and CMV serostatus were compiled alongside the repertoire data. Genome-wide SNP genotypes for about 65% of the roughly 670 donors were used in a later genetic analysis, which treated that subset as a discovery cohort. All discovery cohort repertoires had been generated on a single sequencing platform. Class I and class II HLA loci were covered by the typing at four-digit resolution. The number of typed donors differed by locus: about 620-630 for A, B, C, DRB1 and DQB1; roughly 510 for DQA1; 606 for DPA1; and 400 to 480 for DPB1. About five DR-DQ haplotypes were handled as single units for association and clustering because linkage in the cohort was strong. On average, roughly 250,000 unique TCR beta nucleotide sequences were sequenced per donor among 398 genotyped donors of the cohort, with roughly a sixth of those sequences being non-productive. Overall study outcomes, separate from this receptor: Because HLA typing was missing for some donors at each locus, association tests included only the typed subset. A further reported finding was that TCR beta sequences accurately predicted the HLA-A and HLA-B alleles for most subjects in the first cohort. V-gene and J-gene trimming of TCR beta chains was associated with a missense DCLRE1C variant in a later genetic analysis, and the association was replicated in an independent cohort. A few of the identified cytomegalovirus-associated TCR beta chains were confirmed in vitro to be specific for cytomegalovirus antigens. In a later analysis, most CMV-associated TCR beta chains were found to appear HLA-restricted, with HLA associations seemingly driven largely by CMV exposure. While some public TCRs were present in many individuals, most TCR sequences turned up only very rarely across donors. Compared with equally common non-associated chains, HLA-associated TCR beta chains in a later analysis were more clonally expanded and had lower generation probabilities. Because the 87-base-pair reads could not distinguish some IMGT-functional V segments, including TRBV6-2 and TRBV6-3, those segments were excluded. A later analysis reported that several top co-occurrence clusters appeared linked to parvovirus B19, influenza, CMV and Epstein-Barr virus. In an earlier analysis of 587 of the donors, most TCR beta V segments were observed in productive rearrangements about 87% or about 30% of the time, broadly matching IMGT annotations. Cytomegalovirus status was reported to be diagnosed by the classifier with high specificity and sensitivity in both the original and validation cohorts. Because counts were too low, roughly 16 rarely observed V segments, including chromosome 9 orphons, were left out of the earlier analysis of 500 to 750 of the donors. The presence/absence analyses assumed that sequencing depth was roughly uniform across donors, and that assumption may not be true. A cluster of highly shared sequence variants was judged likely to represent a technical artifact of the sequencing pipeline. Strong co-occurrence of HLA alleles, especially DR and DQ, made assigning TCR associations to individual alleles difficult. It was suggested by the authors that the approach could potentially be generalized to other disease states and immunological phenotypes. At a false discovery rate of 0.05, a later analysis linked 15,000 to 20,000 TCR beta sequences to specific HLA alleles. In a later genetic analysis, fewer N-insertions in productive TCRs were reported among donors in an Asian-associated ancestry cluster than the roughly 700-donor mean. In a later analysis, the rate of TCR association differed among HLA loci, with DRB1 alleles having the most associated TCRs and HLA-C alleles having the fewest. Correlated functional status among segregating V segments might be attributable to linkage disequilibrium, but an unknown experimental factor could not be ruled out. The study listed 164 TCR beta chains as associated with cytomegalovirus. For the cohort, immune exposure information was limited to CMV serostatus. Only TCR beta chains were sequenced in this cohort, and the absence of alpha or paired-chain data limited detectable features.

The cohort comprised some 730 healthy bone marrow donors. Cohort members were all nominally healthy when sampled, although unrecorded immune exposures were likely present. The donor was CMV seronegative and belonged to the group of several hundred seronegative cohort members. A peripheral blood sample was collected from each donor, and TCR beta sequencing was performed on peripheral blood mononuclear cells. Genomic DNA extraction from the blood cell samples was performed with the Qiagen DNeasy Blood Extraction Kit. To prepare the library, the immunoSEQ multiplex PCR assay was applied. For the multiplex PCR, a mixture combining 60 forward primers for TCR Vbeta segments and 13 reverse primers for TCR Jbeta segments was used. The CDR3 region of rearranged TCR beta genes was amplified from genomic DNA with a multiplex PCR assay. The Illumina HiSeq System was used to sequence the amplified TCR beta libraries as 87-base-pair reads. The study's processing was this. Across the roughly 600 repertoires, a later analysis counted approximately 83 million unique TCR beta chains, some 11 million of which were shared by at least two donors. To remove PCR and sequencing errors, raw reads were error-corrected and collapsed into unique sequences using a nearest-neighbor algorithm that merged closely related sequences. CDR3 sequences were aligned to IMGT reference sequences to assign V, D and J gene segments. For a sequence to be retained, at least a six-nucleotide match to both a V gene segment and a J gene segment was required. Rearrangements were classified as productive when the CDR3 lacked stop codons and remained in frame with V and J, and all other rearrangements were classified as non-productive. CDR3 was defined according to IMGT convention as the region running from the second conserved V-encoded cysteine to the conserved J-encoded phenylalanine. Sequences without an unambiguous match to a single V gene segment were excluded from the earlier analysis of approximately 600 of the donors. In an earlier analysis of around 600 of the donors, V segments were called functional above 56.7% productive rearrangements and were called segregating when the between-donor standard deviation exceeded 5%. To diagnose cytomegalovirus status from the catalog of TCR beta chain sequences, a statistical classification framework was built. A later analysis assigned V and J genes by comparing TCR nucleotide sequences with IMGT/GENE-DB human TR gene sequences. The TCRdist pipeline was used in a later analysis to assign CDR3 sequences and most-parsimonious VDJ recombination scenarios. In a later analysis, each TCR beta chain was defined by its CDR3 amino acid sequence together with its V-gene family, and reads without a unique V-gene family were excluded. A later analysis removed several hundred highly shared, low-generation-probability nucleotide sequences to deal with suspected cross-contamination and a sequencing artifact. For each public chain, a later analysis derived a clonal expansion index from normalized ranks of inferred template counts within each repertoire. Generation probabilities in a later analysis came from a VDJ recombination model fitted to out-of-frame rearrangements, and those results were checked against IGoR. In a later analysis, hypergeometric tests were used to score TCR-TCR, TCR-HLA and TCR-CMV co-occurrence, with a repertoire-size bias correction applied to TCR pairs. In a later analysis, false discovery rates were estimated by permuting HLA or CMV assignments 20 times. In a later analysis, co-occurring TCRs were grouped with DBSCAN, and TCRdist sequence similarity was added when clustering was performed within HLA-allele-positive subsets. Repertoires with fewer than 30,000 or more than 120,000 public chains, plus five repertoires with anomalous nucleotide sharing, were excluded from co-occurrence clustering. In TCRdb, the immuneACCESS table is reduced to in-frame sequences with V and J assigned. These tables do not hold every clone; where another copy was compared, an unresolved V gene accounts for under half, and the others remain unexplained. The V and J calls and clone size were taken over from that table, and D and trimming were inferred from the DNA. The sample profile shows about 110,000 clones; over 65% of them were found once. 1.3% of the sample comes from the top ten.

A distance of 13 bases separates the germline ends of V and J, which lose 7 bases and 4 bases respectively. The CDR1 and CDR2 encoded by the germline V gene are MDHEN and SYDVKM. The CDR3 covers 13 residues, taking in both the cysteine and the phenylalanine. The kept DNA is CDR3 alone, 39 bases in frame from the first base. The chain is assembled from TRBV28 and TRBJ2-5; the D region possibly corresponds to TRBD1 (6 bases align). The material sequenced was PBMCs. This receptor was identified in a woman aged 25-40 years in good health and CMV-seronegative. Read as DNA, the sequence is TGTGCCAGCAACATACAGGGTAGAGAGACCCAGTACTTC. Translated, this is CASNIQGRETQYF.